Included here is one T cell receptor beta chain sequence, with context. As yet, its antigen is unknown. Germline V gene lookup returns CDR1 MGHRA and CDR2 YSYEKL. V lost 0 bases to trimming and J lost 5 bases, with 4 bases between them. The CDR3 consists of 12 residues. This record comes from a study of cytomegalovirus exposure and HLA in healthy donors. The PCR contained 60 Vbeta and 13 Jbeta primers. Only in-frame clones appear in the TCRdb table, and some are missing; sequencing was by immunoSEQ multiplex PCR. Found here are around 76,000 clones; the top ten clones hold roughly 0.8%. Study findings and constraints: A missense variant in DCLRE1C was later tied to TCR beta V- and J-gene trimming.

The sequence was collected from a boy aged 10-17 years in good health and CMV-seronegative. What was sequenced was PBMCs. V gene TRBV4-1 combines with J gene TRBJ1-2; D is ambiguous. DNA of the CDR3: TGCGCCAGCAGCCAAGATCAGTATGGCTACACCTTC. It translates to CASSQDQYGYTF.